This T cell receptor (beta chain) was recorded in a study of glioma-infiltrating T cells after dendritic cell vaccination. Study-level background: Autologous tumor lysate was loaded overnight onto monocyte-derived dendritic cells grown about seven days with IL-4 and GM-CSF. At biweekly intervals, patients got three intradermal dendritic cell vaccine injections.

Before vaccination, two weeks after the third vaccination, and at progression, PBMC were collected. J was trimmed by 2 bases and V by 6 bases; bases with no gene match: 7. This CDR3 contains 15 residues. Germline-derived CDR1 and CDR2 are MNHEY and SMNVEV (reference sequence). Up to about 2 ug genomic DNA was used for TCRB CDR3 amplification. Assay used: immunoSEQ multiplex PCR; TCRdb lists only in-frame clones, some missing. This sample has roughly 100,000 clones, with about 84% found just once. This TCR was sampled from a human donor with glioblastoma. This chain links TRBV27 with TRBJ2-7, with 10 bases fitting TRBD1. This specimen was blood, taken before dendritic cell vaccination. CDR3 amino acids: CASRGRDRGPYEQYF. The CDR3 DNA follows: TGTGCCAGCAGAGGACGGGACAGGGGTCCCTACGAGCAGTACTTC.